This T cell receptor beta chain stems from a study of T-cell memory formation after mild COVID-19. Findings and limits, study-wide: Contracting clones from day 15 to 85 showed balanced CD4/CD8; later expanders favored CD4+.

The CDR3 is 14 amino acids. The germline gives CDR1 SGHRS, CDR2 YFSETQ. The junction had 3 bases not matched to a gene; V was cut back by 1 base and J by 8 bases. Via MiXCR, TCRdb re-called the 5' RACE reads, giving one row per CDR3 protein. The sample holds just under 550,000 distinct CDR3 sequences, 20% seen once. This clonotype appeared a few times. What it binds is not known. The sequence came from an adult woman who had mild COVID-19 (a few samples of this study predate the infection). Cell type and time point are not known. The sample comprised PBMCs or a T cell subset sorted from them (not recorded which). The chain has TRBV5-1 and TRBJ2-1; 10 bases line up with TRBD2. The CDR3 sequence: CASSLLAGDHEQFF. The CDR3 DNA follows: TGCGCCAGCAGCTTGCTAGCGGGAGATCATGAGCAGTTCTTC.